The 18 T cell receptor beta chains in this list originate from one sample, sequenced in a study of blood T cells in healthy people across ages. Then a second PCR, running roughly 7 to 12 cycles, was carried out with a sample-barcoded 5' primer and a J-beta primer mix. TCRdb itself ran the 5' RACE reads through MiXCR, one entry per CDR3 protein. Here the sample spans some 1.6 million distinct CDR3 sequences, roughly 30% being singletons. The sample comprised blood. The receptor source for this set is a woman in her twenties or thirties in good health.

This clonotype was observed a handful of times. The chain has TRBV2 and TRBJ2-7; 8 bases fit TRBD2. CDR3 length equals 14 residues. Looked up from germline, CDR1 is SNHLY and CDR2 is FYNNEI. V trimming: 6 bases; J trimming: 2 bases; junction bases outside the gene matches: 6. CDR3 bases: TGTGCCAGCAGGGGACTAGTAACCGCCTACGAGCAGTACTTC. This sequence encodes CASRGLVTAYEQYF. Variable domain in full (rest from reference TRBV2 and TRBJ2-7): EPEVTQTPSHQVTQMGQEVILRCVPISNHLYFYWYRQILGQKVEFLVSFYNNEISEKSEIFDDQFSVERPDGSNFTLKIRSTKLEDSAMYFCASRGLVTAYEQYFGPGTRLTVT.

This sequence joins TRBV19 and TRBJ2-7; TRBD2 matches at 9 bases. The germline CDR1 and CDR2 sequences are LNHDA and SQIVND (reference sequence). The CDR3 contains 13 residues. V was clipped by 6 bases and J by 6 bases; unmatched bases: 6. The CDR3 protein is CASRQREASEQYF. The CDR3 DNA reads as TGTGCCAGTAGGCAGCGGGAGGCATCCGAGCAGTACTTC.

V and J are TRBV11-2 and TRBJ2-3; 11 bases are a match to TRBD2. Trimming removed 5 bases from V and 3 bases from J; junction bases left unmatched: 7. The CDR3 runs to 16 residues. Germline V gives CDR1 SGHAT, CDR2 FQNNGV. CDR3 in amino acids: CASSPNSGGATDTQYF. Written as DNA, the CDR3 is TGTGCCAGCAGCCCTAATAGCGGGGGGGCGACAGATACGCAGTATTTT.

The V and J genes are TRBV27 and TRBJ2-7, with 11 bases fitting TRBD2. The length of the CDR3 is 15 residues. Trimming removed 8 bases from V and 1 base from J; junction bases left unmatched: 7. In germline, CDR1 is MNHEY, CDR2 SMNVEV (reference sequence). This CDR3 is CASGWTSGLSYEQYF. The CDR3 region has the DNA TGTGCCAGCGGCTGGACTAGCGGGCTTTCCTACGAGCAGTACTTC.

This clonotype was seen a handful of times. The CDR3 region has the DNA TGTGCCAGCAGCGTAGAGGGCCAGCCGAACACTGAAGCTTTCTTT. Encoded protein: CASSVEGQPNTEAFF. This chain connects TRBV9 to TRBJ1-1, with no clear D. The V end was cut by 0 bases, the J end by 1 base, with 10 bases between. This CDR3 is 15 amino acids long. Per germline, CDR1 SGDLS and CDR2 YYNGEE.

This chain uses TRBV7-3 with TRBJ2-1; 9 nucleotides line up with TRBD2. The CDR3 extends over 15 amino acids. Trimming removed 1 base from V and 8 bases from J; junction bases left unmatched: 6. Germline V gives CDR1 SGHTA, CDR2 FQGTGA. The CDR3: CASSLIAGGIDEQFF. DNA of the CDR3: TGTGCCAGCAGCTTAATCGCGGGGGGGATTGATGAGCAGTTCTTC.

This clonotype was detected only once. This clone may be a read error of a much larger clone one base away. This chain uses TRBV4-1 with TRBJ2-7, with D tentatively TRBD2 (6 bases). This CDR3 has 15 amino acids. The germline gives CDR1 MGHRA, CDR2 YSYEKL. The CDR3 loop reads CTSSAGTLSSYEQYF. DNA for the CDR3: TGCACCAGCAGCGCAGGGACTTTAAGCTCCTACGAGCAGTACTTC.

As for this clonotype: Since a much larger clone is just one base distant, this may be a read error. The chain recombines TRBV6-5 with TRBJ2-1; D perhaps matches TRBD2 (5 bases). This CDR3 contains 13 residues. V was cut by 4 bases and J by 9 bases, with 13 bases left in between. Per germline, CDR1 MNHEY and CDR2 SVGAGI. The CDR3 loop is CASSCQMGAEQFF. Here the CDR3 DNA reads TGTGCCAGCAGTTGCCAAATGGGAGCTGAGCAGTTCTTC.

This clonotype was picked up a small number of times. This may be a read error: a much more frequent sequence differs by one nucleotide. The chain joins TRBV20-1 to TRBJ2-7, with D possibly being TRBD1 or TRBD2 (6 bases each). Germline values: CDR1 DFQATT, CDR2 SNEGSKA (reference sequence). Trimming pared 1 base from V and 4 bases from J, leaving 17 bases between. This CDR3 is built from 15 residues. This CDR3 reads CSARGEQGGGYEQYF. CDR3 sequence (DNA): TGCAGTGCTAGAGGTGAACAGGGAGGAGGTTACGAGCAGTACTTC.

The rearrangement links TRBV29-1 to TRBJ2-1, with 7 nucleotides matching TRBD2. J was trimmed by 0 bases and V by 5 bases; bases with no gene match: 4. Germline CDR1 and CDR2: SQVTM and ANQGSEA. This CDR3 region has 14 residues. The CDR3 bases are TGCAGCGTTAACGGGAGGAGCTCCTACAATGAGCAGTTCTTC. Translating it yields CSVNGRSSYNEQFF.

Only a few counts were recorded for this clonotype. V usage is TRBV9 and J usage is TRBJ1-1; tentative D call: TRBD1 (6 bases). The CDR3 has 14 amino acids. Germline V gene lookup returns CDR1 SGDLS and CDR2 YYNGEE. The ends were cut back, 5 bases at V and 5 bases at J, with 16 bases in the middle. The CDR3 region is CASRDLRQGTEAFF. The CDR3 DNA reads TGTGCCAGCAGGGACCTCCGGCAGGGGACTGAAGCTTTCTTT.

This clonotype was counted only a few times. This chain connects TRBV6-2 or TRBV6-3 to TRBJ1-5; no clear D. V lost 5 bases, J lost 2 bases, and 16 bases lay in between. Germline-derived CDR1 and CDR2 are MNHEY and SVGEGT. CDR3 length: 16 amino acids. CDR3 in DNA: TGTGCCAGCAGTCCGGACGGACGTGGGGGCAATCAGCCCCAGCATTTT. This codes for CASSPDGRGGNQPQHF.

A few counts support this clonotype. The chain employs TRBV20-1 and TRBJ2-5, with 9 bases lining up with TRBD1. The V gene end was trimmed by 2 bases and the J gene end by 2 bases; junction bases not matched to a gene: 18. CDR1 is DFQATT and CDR2 is SNEGSKA in the germline V gene (reference sequence). The CDR3 contains 19 residues. CDR3 sequence (DNA): TGCAGTGCTAGACCTCTCGGGACAGGGCCGGGCCGGCCGCAAGAGACCCAGTACTTC. Translating it yields CSARPLGTGPGRPQETQYF.

The chain joins TRBV11-2 to TRBJ2-3, with a weak D call TRBD2 (7 bases). This CDR3 has 17 residues. Germline CDR1 and CDR2: SGHAT and FQNNGV. V lost 1 base, J lost 2 bases, and 16 bases lay in between. CDR3 protein: CASSLVGGRGITDTQYF. The DNA for the CDR3 is TGTGCCAGCAGCTTAGTGGGGGGGCGGGGGATCACAGATACGCAGTATTTT.

This clonotype was seen a few times. The CDR3 DNA reads TGTGCCAGCAGTTCTCGGACAGGGGATGGAACTGAAGCTTTCTTT. It codes for CASSSRTGDGTEAFF. The chain carries TRBV12-3 or TRBV12-4 and TRBJ1-1, with TRBD1 matching 9 bases. After removal of 4 bases from V and 5 bases from J, the junction contained 8 bases not matched to a gene. This CDR3 region has 15 residues.

This clonotype has more than one count but fewer than ten. The V and J genes are TRBV5-1 and TRBJ2-5, with 7 bases that match TRBD1. The CDR3 totals 14 residues. Germline V lookup: CDR1 SGHRS, CDR2 YFSETQ. J was trimmed by 1 base and V by 4 bases; bases with no gene match: 4. As DNA, the CDR3 is TGCGCCAGCAGCCCGGGACAGCTCCAAGAGACCCAGTACTTC. As protein: CASSPGQLQETQYF.

V and J are TRBV5-1 and TRBJ1-2, with D possibly TRBD1 on 6 matching bases. Germline CDR1 is SGHRS and CDR2 is YFSETQ. The CDR3 is 14 amino acids. Trimming took 0 bases from V and 7 from J, leaving 13 bases between them. The CDR3 nucleotides are TGCGCCAGCAGCTTGGCACAGGGCCGGGGTGGCTACACCTTC. This encodes CASSLAQGRGGYTF.

The chain recombines TRBV7-9 with TRBJ2-2; tentative D call: TRBD2 (7 bases). CDR1 and CDR2 from the germline V gene are SEHNR and FQNEAQ (reference sequence). Trimming removed 5 bases from V and 2 bases from J, with 24 bases in between. The CDR3 is made up of 19 amino acids. CDR3 region: CASSRTGAGALPNTGELFF. As DNA, the CDR3 is TGTGCCAGCAGCCGTACCGGGGCGGGGGCCCTACCTAACACCGGGGAGCTGTTTTTT.